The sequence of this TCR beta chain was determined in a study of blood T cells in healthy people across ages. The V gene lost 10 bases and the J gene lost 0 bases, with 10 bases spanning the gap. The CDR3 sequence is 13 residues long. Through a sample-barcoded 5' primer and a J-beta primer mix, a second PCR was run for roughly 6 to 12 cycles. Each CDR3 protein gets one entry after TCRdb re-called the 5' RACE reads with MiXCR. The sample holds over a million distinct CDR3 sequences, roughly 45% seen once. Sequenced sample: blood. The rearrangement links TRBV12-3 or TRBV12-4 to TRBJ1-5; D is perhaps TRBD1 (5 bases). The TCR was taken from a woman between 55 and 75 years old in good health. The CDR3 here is CATLGGSNQPQHF. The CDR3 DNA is TGTGCCACCCTGGGGGGTAGCAATCAGCCCCAGCATTTT.